Sequencing of this T cell receptor (beta chain) was carried out in a study of blood T cell repertoires in COVID-19. Study at large: Samples representing acute and convalescent COVID-19 were sourced from the United States, Italy and Spain. T cells, B-cell-depleted T cells, or PBMCs supplied cDNA or gDNA.

In the authors' workflow: The authors estimated nucleated cell counts from reference gene primer amplification. This table comes from immunoSEQ multiplex PCR, and its TCRdb copy is limited to in-frame clones, with some not included. V and J calls and clone size are copied from that table; D and trimming were computed from the DNA. Among 75,000 to 100,000 clones listed, roughly four fifths were seen once. The CDR3 runs 14 residues. CDR1 is LGHNA and CDR2 is YSLEER in the germline V gene. V shed 4 bases and J 4 bases; nucleotides not matched to a gene: 2. The receptor comes from a man aged 45-65 years with active or convalescent COVID-19. The sample was peripheral blood. The chain joins TRBV4-3 to TRBJ1-1; 11 bases agree with TRBD1. The DNA for the CDR3 is TGCGCCAGCAGCCCGGGACAGGGGGGCACTGAAGCTTTCTTT. This encodes CASSPGQGGTEAFF.